These 13 T cell receptor beta chains were sequenced from one sample in a study of shared clonotypes between healthy human individuals. Sequencing used immunoSEQ multiplex PCR; TCRdb keeps in-frame clones, though not all of them. The sample holds around 1,100,000 clones, approximately 80% seen once. Sequencing was done on a sample of memory CD4+ T cells from PBMCs. Subset reported: CD45RA-negative fraction. The receptors originated from a man younger than 30 in good health. Some clones in this sample may be carry-over from other donors' samples.

The gene calls are TRBV10-1 and TRBJ1-1; 7 bases line up with TRBD1. J gave up 3 bases and V 2 bases, and 6 bases lay outside the gene matches. This CDR3 is 15 amino acids long. Germline V gene sequence: CDR1 WNHNN, CDR2 SYGVQD (reference sequence). For the CDR3, the DNA is TGCGCCAGCAGTGAGCTCCAGGGGGTTGACACTGAAGCTTTCTTT. Amino acid sequence: CASSELQGVDTEAFF.

J is TRBJ2-1 and V is TRBV4-2; no definite D call. V was shortened by 0 bases and J by 13 bases, with 10 bases between the two germline ends. CDR1 LGHNA and CDR2 YNFKEQ come from the germline V gene. The CDR3 extends over 12 amino acids. The CDR3 loop is CASSQEVATQFF. The CDR3 nucleotides are TGTGCCAGCAGCCAAGAAGTGGCAACCCAGTTCTTC.

The CDR3 DNA reads as TGTGCCAGCAGCTTAGTACAGCCCGGGGGGCCCCAGCATTTT. This sequence encodes CASSLVQPGGPQHF. This rearrangement joins TRBV7-2 to TRBJ1-5, with D possibly being TRBD1 (5 bases). This CDR3 spans 14 amino acids. V lost 1 base and J lost 9, with 13 bases in between. The germline V gene encodes CDR1 SGHTA and CDR2 FQGNSA.

This clone was counted a single time. The chain employs TRBV4-2 and TRBJ2-7, with a possible D match to TRBD2 (7 bases). This CDR3 is 17 amino acids long. The V end was cut by 5 bases, the J end by 2 bases, with 22 bases between. CDR1 and CDR2 (germline): LGHNA, YNFKEQ. This CDR3 reads CASSLGGGMDSPYEQYF. CDR3 bases: TGTGCCAGCAGCTTAGGGGGGGGAATGGACAGCCCCTACGAGCAGTACTTC.

The genes are TRBV7-2 and TRBJ2-3, with D uncertain. Per the germline V gene, CDR1 is SGHTA and CDR2 is FQGNSA. The V end was cut by 5 bases, the J end by 6 bases, with 6 bases between. The CDR3 spans 11 residues. Here the CDR3 reads CASSVYDTQYF. The CDR3 DNA follows: TGTGCCAGCAGCGTATACGATACGCAGTATTTT.

The genes are TRBV28 and TRBJ2-5; perhaps TRBD1 as D (5 bases). The CDR3 runs to 16 residues. From germline, CDR1 is MDHEN and CDR2 SYDVKM. Trimming took off 5 bases at V and 5 bases at J, with 21 bases between the two ends. As DNA, the CDR3 is TGTGCCAGCAGTCCTGGACAATCGTCCGAGAGGGAGACCCAGTACTTC. Its protein product is CASSPGQSSERETQYF.

Here the CDR3 reads CASSFGQNVYGYTF. The CDR3, as DNA: TGTGCCAGCAGTTTTGGACAGAATGTCTATGGCTACACCTTC. V and J are TRBV28 and TRBJ1-2; D is possibly TRBD1 (6 bases). Germline loops: CDR1 MDHEN, CDR2 SYDVKM. V lost 3 bases, J lost 4 bases, and 12 bases lay in between. The CDR3 length is 14 residues.

This clone came up once. CDR3 protein: CASSPTTGTISYEQYF. DNA of the CDR3: TGCGCCAGCAGTCCGACCACAGGGACTATTTCCTACGAGCAGTACTTC. The rearrangement joins TRBV5-1 to TRBJ2-7; tentative D call: TRBD2 (7 bases). Germline assignment: CDR1 SGHRS and CDR2 YFSETQ. The CDR3 extends over 16 amino acids. V lost 5 bases to trimming and J lost 1 base, with 19 bases between them.

The chain is built from TRBV14 and TRBJ1-2, with D possibly TRBD1 on 6 matching bases. V gave up 6 bases and J gave up 5 bases, with 10 bases separating them. Per the germline V gene, CDR1 is SGHDN and CDR2 is FVKESK. The CDR3 is 12 amino acids. The chain's CDR3 is CASSRGAYGYTF. In DNA, the CDR3 is TGTGCCAGCAGTCGGGGGGCGTATGGCTACACCTTC. Looking up the rest from reference TRBV14 and TRBJ1-2 gives the full variable domain: EAGVTQFPSHSVIEKGQTVTLRCDPISGHDNLYWYRRVMGKEIKFLLHFVKESKQDESGMPNNRFLAERTGGTYSTLKVQPAELEDSGVYFCASSRGAYGYTFGSGTRLTVV.

V gene TRBV10-3 combines with J gene TRBJ2-1, with TRBD2 matching 8 bases. The V gene end was trimmed by 8 bases and the J gene end by 3 bases; junction bases not matched to a gene: 3. CDR3 length: 13 residues. Germline lookup yields CDR1 ENHRY and CDR2 SYGVKD. The CDR3 loop is CAIGLAGYNEQFF. The CDR3 nucleotides are TGTGCCATCGGTCTAGCGGGCTACAATGAGCAGTTCTTC.

V and J are TRBV5-4 and TRBJ2-1; D may be TRBD2 (5 bases). Trimming took 3 bases from V and 6 from J, leaving 10 bases between them. The CDR3 has 13 residues. The germline V gene encodes CDR1 SGHNT and CDR2 YYREEE (reference sequence). CDR3 residues: CASSSVAGNEQFF. CDR3 coding DNA: TGTGCCAGCAGCTCTGTCGCGGGCAATGAGCAGTTCTTC.

This clone was observed a single time. V gene TRBV5-4 combines with J gene TRBJ1-1, with 8 positions matching TRBD1. The CDR3 has 19 amino acids. The V and J ends lost 1 base and 3 bases, in that order; junction bases with no gene match: 17. Germline CDR1 SGHNT, CDR2 YYREEE (reference sequence). Here the CDR3 reads CASSLRFGRGPGVDTEAFF. In DNA form, the CDR3 reads TGTGCCAGCAGCTTGCGGTTTGGCAGGGGGCCTGGGGTCGACACTGAAGCTTTCTTT.

This CDR3 is CASSVVEGRGEAFF. In DNA form, the CDR3 reads TGTGCCAGCAGCGTAGTCGAGGGGCGCGGTGAAGCTTTCTTT. The chain employs TRBV9 and TRBJ1-1; a possible D gene is TRBD1 (5 bases). The germline CDR1 and CDR2 sequences are SGDLS and YYNGEE. This CDR3 is 14 amino acids long. V was shortened by 0 bases and J by 7 bases, with 13 bases between the two germline ends.